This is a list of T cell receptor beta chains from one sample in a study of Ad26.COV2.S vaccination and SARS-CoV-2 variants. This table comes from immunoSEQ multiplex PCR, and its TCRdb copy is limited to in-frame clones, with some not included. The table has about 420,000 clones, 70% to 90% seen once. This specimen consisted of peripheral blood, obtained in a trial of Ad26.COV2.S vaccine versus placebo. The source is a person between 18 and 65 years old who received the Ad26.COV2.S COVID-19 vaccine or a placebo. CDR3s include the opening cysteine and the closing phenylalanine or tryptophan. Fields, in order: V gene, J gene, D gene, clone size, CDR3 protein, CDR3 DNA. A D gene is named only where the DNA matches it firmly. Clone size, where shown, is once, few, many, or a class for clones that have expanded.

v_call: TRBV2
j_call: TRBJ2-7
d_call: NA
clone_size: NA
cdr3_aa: CASFRGEQYF
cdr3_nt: TGTGCCAGCTTCAGGGGCGAGCAGTACTTC

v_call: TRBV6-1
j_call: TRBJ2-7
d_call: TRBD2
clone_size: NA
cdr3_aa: CASSEVPGGLSNEQYF
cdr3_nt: TGTGCCAGCAGTGAAGTGCCGGGGGGGCTTAGCAACGAGCAGTACTTC

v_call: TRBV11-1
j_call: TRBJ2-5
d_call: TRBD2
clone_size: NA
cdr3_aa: CASSLRRGLGETQYF
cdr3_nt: TGTGCCAGCAGCTTGCGGCGGGGGTTAGGAGAGACCCAGTACTTC

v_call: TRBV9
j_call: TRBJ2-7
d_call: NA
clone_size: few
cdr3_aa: CASSPSEYSYEQYF
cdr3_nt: TGTGCCAGCAGCCCGAGCGAGTACTCCTACGAGCAGTACTTC

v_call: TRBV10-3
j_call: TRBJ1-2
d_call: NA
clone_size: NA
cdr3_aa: CAIDGPGGGGYTF
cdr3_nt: TGTGCCATCGACGGGCCTGGGGGAGGTGGCTACACCTTC

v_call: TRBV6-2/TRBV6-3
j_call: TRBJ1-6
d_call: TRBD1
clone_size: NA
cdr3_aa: CASSYSGTGYSPLHF
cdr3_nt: TGTGCCAGTAGTTACTCCGGGACAGGGTATTCACCCCTCCACTTT

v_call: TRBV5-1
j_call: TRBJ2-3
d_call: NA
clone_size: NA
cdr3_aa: CASSLEGGLDTQYF
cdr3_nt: TGCGCCAGCAGCTTGGAGGGGGGCCTGGATACGCAGTATTTT

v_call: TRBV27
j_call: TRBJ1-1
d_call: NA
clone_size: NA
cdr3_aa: CASSFGQGLSTEAFF
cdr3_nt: TGTGCCAGCAGTTTTGGTCAGGGACTGAGCACTGAAGCTTTCTTT

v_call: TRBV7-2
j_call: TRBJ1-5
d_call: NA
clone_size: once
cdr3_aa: CASSPLGRANQPQHF
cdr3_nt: TGTGCCAGCAGCCCTTTGGGCAGGGCCAATCAGCCCCAGCATTTT

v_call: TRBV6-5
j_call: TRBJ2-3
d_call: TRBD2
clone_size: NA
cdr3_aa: CASSSQIAGATDTQYF
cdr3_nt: TGTGCCAGCAGTTCCCAGATAGCGGGGGCCACAGATACGCAGTATTTT

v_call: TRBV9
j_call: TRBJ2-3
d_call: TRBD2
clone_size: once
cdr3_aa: CASSVGLAAHTDTQYF
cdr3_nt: TGTGCCAGCAGCGTAGGCCTAGCGGCCCACACAGATACGCAGTATTTT

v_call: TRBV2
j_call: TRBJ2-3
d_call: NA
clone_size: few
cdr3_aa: CAIHQGLLTDTQYF
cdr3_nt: TGTGCCATCCACCAGGGACTTCTCACAGATACGCAGTATTTT

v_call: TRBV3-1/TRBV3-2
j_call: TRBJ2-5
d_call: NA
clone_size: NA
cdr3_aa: CASSQDRNGVETQYF
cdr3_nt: TGTGCCAGCAGCCAAGATCGGAACGGGGTGGAGACCCAGTACTTC

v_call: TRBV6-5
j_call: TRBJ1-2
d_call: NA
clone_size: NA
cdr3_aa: CASAGGAGYGYTF
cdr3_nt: TGTGCCAGCGCGGGGGGCGCAGGGTATGGCTACACCTTC

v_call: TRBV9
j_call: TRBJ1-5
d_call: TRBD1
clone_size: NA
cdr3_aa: CASSGQGRSNQPQHF
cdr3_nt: TGTGCCAGCAGCGGACAGGGACGGAGCAATCAGCCCCAGCATTTT

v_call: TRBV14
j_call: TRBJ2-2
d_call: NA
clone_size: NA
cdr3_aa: CASSLQAITGELFF
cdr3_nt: TGTGCCAGCAGCCTCCAAGCTATTACCGGGGAGCTGTTTTTT

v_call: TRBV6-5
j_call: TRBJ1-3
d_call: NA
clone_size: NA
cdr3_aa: CASSLTGLFSGNTIYF
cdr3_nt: TGTGCCAGCAGTTTGACAGGTCTATTCTCTGGAAACACCATATATTTT

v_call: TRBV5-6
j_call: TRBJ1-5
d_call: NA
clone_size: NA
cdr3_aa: CASSFGVNQPQHF
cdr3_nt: TGTGCCAGCAGCTTCGGGGTTAATCAGCCCCAGCATTTT

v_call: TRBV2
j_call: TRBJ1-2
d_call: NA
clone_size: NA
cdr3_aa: CASSDLGPSVYTF
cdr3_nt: TGTGCCAGCAGTGACCTCGGTCCTTCGGTCTACACCTTC

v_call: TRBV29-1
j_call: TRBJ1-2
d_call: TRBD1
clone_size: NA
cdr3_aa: CSVEYRGRPNYGYTF
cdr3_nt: TGCAGCGTTGAGTACAGGGGTCGACCTAACTATGGCTACACCTTC

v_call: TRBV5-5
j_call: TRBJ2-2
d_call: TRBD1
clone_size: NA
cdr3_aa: CASSWGQALNTGELFF
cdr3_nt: TGTGCCAGCAGCTGGGGACAGGCGCTCAACACCGGGGAGCTGTTTTTT

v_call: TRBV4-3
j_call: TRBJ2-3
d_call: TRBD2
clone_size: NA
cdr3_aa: CASSQDISGGALSTDTQYF
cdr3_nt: TGCGCCAGCAGCCAAGATATTAGCGGGGGGGCTCTGAGCACAGATACGCAGTATTTT